The clone carrying this TCR beta chain has at least ten counts. RNA transcripts yielded amplified TCR beta CDR3 regions. An initial round of RT-PCR targeting the TCR CDR3 relied on the HTBI primer set. Using its own MiXCR run on the multiplex PCR reads, TCRdb lists one record per CDR3 protein. The sample records about 180,000 distinct CDR3 sequences, about 9.4% being singletons. This record comes from a study of T cells in Graves' hyperthyroidism and ophthalmopathy. About the study: Initial diagnosis, before any treatment, was when peripheral blood was collected.

This CDR3 contains 15 residues. Germline V lookup: CDR1 ENHRY, CDR2 SYGVKD. V shed 2 bases, J shed 10 bases, and the junction held 10 bases outside the gene matches. Exclusion of a patient resulted from uncontrolled infection, other autoimmune disease, pregnancy or lactation. The sample, blood from the first hyperthyroidism diagnosis, precedes any ophthalmopathy symptoms. PBMCs were obtained from 9 to 10 ml fresh peripheral blood. This clonotype was sampled from a young woman with Graves' hyperthyroidism that later progressed to Graves' ophthalmopathy. The specimen sequenced was blood. The chain carries TRBV10-3 and TRBJ1-4, with 7 bases fitting TRBD1. The CDR3 DNA sequence: TGTGCCATCAGTGAGGGGGAGACAGGGAAAGGAAAACTGTTTTTT. Protein sequence: CAISEGETGKGKLFF.